This TCR beta chain was identified in a study of blood T cell repertoires in COVID-19. Across the study: PBMCs, B-cell-depleted T cells, or T cells provided the cDNA or gDNA that made up the material.

Germline assignment: CDR1 MGHRA and CDR2 YSYEKL. The CDR3 has 15 residues. Trimming at V came to 4 bases and at J to 3 bases, leaving 6 bases not matched to a gene. A single count supports this clone. Method: immunoSEQ multiplex PCR; TCRdb's copy keeps in-frame clones and lacks some. Found here are 200,000 to 250,000 clones, more than 75% of them singletons; the top ten hold approximately 8.4%. Seattle-derived patients entered the study during active infection and were followed longitudinally. The J gene is TRBJ2-3, the V gene TRBV4-1; 8 bases are a match to TRBD1. This sequence was found in a woman of 80 years or more with COVID-19, enrolled during active disease. The sequencing sample was made of peripheral blood. Written as DNA, the CDR3 is TGCGCCAGCAGCCGGCAGGACAGGGAAACAGATACGCAGTATTTT. This translates into CASSRQDRETDTQYF.